This paragraph covers one T cell receptor beta chain sequence. Its specificity is not known. Germline is not matched at one junction end, which may reflect a read error. The CDR3 extends over 16 amino acids. The germline CDR1 and CDR2 sequences are WNHNN and SYGVQD (reference sequence). This entry is derived from a study of T cell repertoires in cytomegalovirus infection. TCRdb used MiXCR to reprocess the reads, holding one entry per CDR3 protein. The table shows tens of thousands of distinct CDR3 sequences, with roughly 19% occurring only once. This specimen was CD8+ T cells from cultured PBMCs, taken from culture after CMV antigen stimulation. The rearrangement links TRBV10-1 to TRBJ1-5; D is ambiguous. This sequence was found in a human donor in good health (CMV status not recorded). Some clones in this sample may be carry-over from other donors' samples. CDR3 nucleotides: TGCACCAGCAGTATGAGAAATACCCGAATGTGTCAGCCCCAGCATTTT. This sequence encodes CTSSMRNTRMCQPQHF.